These T cell receptor beta chains were read from a single sample in a study of blood T cell repertoires in COVID-19. Repertoires were generated with immunoSEQ multiplex PCR, while TCRdb's copy carries only in-frame clones and drops some. The sample consists of about 110,000 clones, about 80% of them appearing once. The sample consisted of peripheral blood. The receptors originated from a man between 65 and 85 years old with acute or convalescent COVID-19. Each CDR3 is given without its conserved first and last residue. Fields, in order: V gene, D gene, CDR3 protein. D genes are given only for firm matches.

TRBV11-3	TRBD1	ASSSQGQGRHEQF
TRBV7-6	.	ASSSQGRETQY
TRBV6-6	.	ASSFGTDFYNEQF
TRBV7-2	TRBD1	ASSLVGQGGYEQY
TRBV13	TRBD1	ASSSLTGAVGSPLH
TRBV6-4	TRBD2	ASRPSGGHSTDTQY
TRBV10-3	.	ATDSMNTEAF
TRBV13	.	ASSFREANEKLF
TRBV2	.	ASSDLGQVQKLF
TRBV5-1	TRBD1	ASSRTGESPLH
TRBV10-2	TRBD2	ASSVQRGLTGELF
TRBV5-4	.	ASSLGRGYNEQF
TRBV25-1	.	ASSEYTGPVEQY
TRBV18	TRBD1	ASSPAQGVNYGYT
TRBV9	.	ASSPTIYNEQF
TRBV29-1	.	SVDQGYTGELF
TRBV19	TRBD1	ASRGDRADNSPLH
TRBV10-2	TRBD2	ASSESLAGAGEETQY
TRBV24-1	TRBD1	ATSPGQGHPDTQY
TRBV15	.	ATSRARADDNEQF
TRBV19	TRBD1	ASSMTGANNQPQH
TRBV9	.	ASSVAHEQF
TRBV19	.	ASSISRGNTDTQY
TRBV27	.	ASSLSGSTDTQY
TRBV29-1	.	SVPQGGKGAGTQY
TRBV6-1	.	ASSEAGRGVNQPQH
TRBV6-5	TRBD1	ASSSDRGRGNEKLF
TRBV6-5	.	AGVSGSSYEQY
TRBV5-4	TRBD2	ASTKNSGGALTNEQF